These T cell receptor beta chains were read from a single sample in a study of cytomegalovirus exposure and HLA in healthy donors. TCRdb's copy holds only in-frame clones and misses some; the assay was immunoSEQ multiplex PCR. The data hold roughly 140,000 clones, with 60% to 80% observed a single time. Input material: PBMCs. These receptors all come from a male donor in good health and CMV-seronegative. Both conserved end residues are part of each CDR3. The order of the fields is V gene, clone size, J gene, D gene, CDR3 protein, CDR3 DNA. The D gene is left open where the match is weak. Some rows mark clone size as missing; the rest say once, few, many or name a class of expanded clone.

>TRBV5-1|.|TRBJ2-5|TRBD2
CASSLVRTGGTQYF
TGCGCCAGCAGCTTGGTACGGACGGGGGGGACCCAGTACTTC
>TRBV28|.|TRBJ2-7|TRBD2
CASKFKGGGLAFHEQYF
TGTGCCAGCAAGTTTAAAGGCGGGGGACTAGCGTTCCACGAGCAGTACTTC
>TRBV2|.|TRBJ2-2|TRBD1
CASSEAPGQGSNTGELFF
TGTGCCAGCAGTGAAGCCCCGGGACAGGGTTCGAACACCGGGGAGCTGTTTTTT
>TRBV9|.|TRBJ1-1|TRBD1
CASSVTGGTEAFF
TGTGCCAGCAGCGTGACAGGGGGGACTGAAGCTTTCTTT
>TRBV2|.|TRBJ1-2|TRBD1
CASSELTGGAGYGYTF
TGTGCCAGCAGTGAATTGACAGGGGGCGCGGGTTATGGCTACACCTTC
>TRBV7-9|.|TRBJ1-1|.
CASTAGGGATEAFF
TGTGCCAGCACTGCTGGGGGGGGCGCGACTGAAGCTTTCTTT
>TRBV11-3|.|TRBJ1-2|TRBD1
CASSLERTGGDYGYTF
TGTGCCAGCAGCTTAGAACGGACAGGGGGCGACTATGGCTACACCTTC
>TRBV6-1|few|TRBJ2-1|TRBD2
CASRGLALAGNEQFF
TGTGCCAGCAGAGGGTTGGCACTAGCGGGAAATGAGCAGTTCTTC
>TRBV7-3|.|TRBJ1-3|TRBD1
CASSGQGAQGNTIYF
TGTGCCAGCAGCGGGCAGGGGGCGCAAGGAAACACCATATATTTT
>TRBV2|.|TRBJ1-5|TRBD1
CASSAGQGAQPQHF
TGTGCCAGCAGTGCTGGACAGGGGGCTCAGCCCCAGCATTTT
>TRBV5-6|.|TRBJ2-7|.
CASTPGRPSYEQYF
TGTGCCAGCACCCCCGGCAGGCCTTCCTACGAGCAGTACTTC
>TRBV2|once|TRBJ2-3|.
CASSPRRAPKGTDTQYF
TGTGCCAGCAGCCCAAGGAGGGCTCCGAAGGGCACAGATACGCAGTATTTT
>TRBV28|.|TRBJ1-2|.
CASSPVLYGYTF
TGTGCCAGCAGTCCTGTACTCTATGGCTACACCTTC
>TRBV27|.|TRBJ2-1|TRBD2
CASSLTSGRAPEQFF
TGTGCCAGCAGTTTAACTAGCGGGAGGGCCCCTGAGCAGTTCTTC
>TRBV19|few|TRBJ2-1|.
CASSIGTARTEQFF
TGTGCCAGTAGTATAGGGACAGCGCGCACGGAGCAGTTCTTC
>TRBV5-4|.|TRBJ2-5|TRBD2
CASSLYPTSGRAPRETQYF
TGTGCCAGCAGCTTATATCCGACTAGCGGGAGGGCCCCCAGAGAGACCCAGTACTTC
>TRBV21-1|.|TRBJ2-3|.
CASSKEGGFLSDTQYF
TGTGCCAGCAGCAAAGAAGGGGGTTTCCTTTCAGATACGCAGTATTTT
>TRBV2|.|TRBJ2-7|.
CASSEQGTYEQYF
TGTGCCAGCAGTGAACAGGGGACCTACGAGCAGTACTTC
>TRBV6-4|.|TRBJ2-3|TRBD2
CASSRGQRGNNTQYF
TGTGCCAGCAGCCGGGGCCAGCGGGGGAATAATACGCAGTATTTT
>TRBV30|.|TRBJ2-6|.
CAWRTGFGSGANVLTF
TGTGCCTGGAGGACAGGATTCGGCTCTGGGGCCAACGTCCTGACTTTC
>TRBV7-8|.|TRBJ2-3|.
CASSLGQGVDTQYF
TGTGCCAGCAGCTTAGGCCAGGGTGTAGATACGCAGTATTTT
>TRBV28|.|TRBJ2-7|TRBD1
CASSLVPGQGVYEQYF
TGTGCCAGCAGTTTGGTCCCGGGACAGGGGGTATACGAGCAGTACTTC